This T cell receptor (beta chain) originates from a study of CD8 T cells in ankylosing spondylitis. V was pared by 4 bases and J by 10 bases, with 12 bases between. CDR3 length: 12 residues. Germline-derived CDR1 and CDR2 are SGHRS and YFSETQ. TCRdb analysed the 5' RACE reads with MiXCR anew, one entry per CDR3 protein. The top ten hold over 9% of the sample, which has roughly 130,000 distinct CDR3 sequences, over 6% seen once. This clonotype was seen repeatedly, ten times or more. This chain connects TRBV5-1 to TRBJ2-1; tentatively, D is TRBD1 or TRBD2 (5 bases each). Material for sequencing was blood, either unsorted or a sorted T cell fraction (not recorded which). The receptor was isolated from a male donor with ankylosing spondylitis or in good health (not recorded which). The CDR3 protein is CASSRDGPEQFF. CDR3 bases: TGCGCCAGCAGCAGGGACGGACCGGAGCAGTTCTTC.